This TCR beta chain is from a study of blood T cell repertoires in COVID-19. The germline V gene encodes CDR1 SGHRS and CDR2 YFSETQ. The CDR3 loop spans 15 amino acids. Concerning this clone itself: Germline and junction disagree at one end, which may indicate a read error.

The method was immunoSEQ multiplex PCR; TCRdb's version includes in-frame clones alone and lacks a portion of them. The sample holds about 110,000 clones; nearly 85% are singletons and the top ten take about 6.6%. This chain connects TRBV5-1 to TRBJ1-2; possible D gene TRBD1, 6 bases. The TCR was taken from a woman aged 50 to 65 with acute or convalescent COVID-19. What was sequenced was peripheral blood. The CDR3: CASSPIGGSNYGYTF. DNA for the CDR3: TGCGCCAGCAGTCCGATTGGGGGCTCTAATTATGGCTACACCTTC.